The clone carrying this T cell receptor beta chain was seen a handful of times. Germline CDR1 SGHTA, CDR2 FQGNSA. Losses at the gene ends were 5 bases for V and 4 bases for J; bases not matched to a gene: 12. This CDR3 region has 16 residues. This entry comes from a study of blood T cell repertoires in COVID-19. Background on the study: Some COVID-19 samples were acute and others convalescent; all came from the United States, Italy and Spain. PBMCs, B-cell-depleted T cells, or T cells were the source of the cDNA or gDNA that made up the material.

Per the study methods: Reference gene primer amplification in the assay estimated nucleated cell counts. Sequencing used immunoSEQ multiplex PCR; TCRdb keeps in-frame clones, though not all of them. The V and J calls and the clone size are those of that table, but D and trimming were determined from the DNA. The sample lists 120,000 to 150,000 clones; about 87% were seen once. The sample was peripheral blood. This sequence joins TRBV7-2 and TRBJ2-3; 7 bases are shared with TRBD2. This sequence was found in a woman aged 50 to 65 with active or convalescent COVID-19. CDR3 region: CASSTSRREYADTQYF. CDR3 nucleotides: TGTGCCAGCAGCACTTCTCGGCGGGAGTACGCAGATACGCAGTATTTT. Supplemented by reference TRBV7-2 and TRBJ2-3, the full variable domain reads GAGVSQSPSNKVTEKGKDVELRCDPISGHTALYWYRQSLGQGLEFLIYFQGNSAPDKSGLPSDRFSAERTGGSVSTLTIQRTQQEDSAVYLCASSTSRREYADTQYFGPGTRLTVL.